This paragraph covers one TCR beta chain sequence. Its antigen target is currently unknown. No base-level quality is on record; no much larger clone is a single base apart. Library construction relied on the immunoSEQ multiplex PCR assay. The authors processed their data as follows. A statistical classification framework was built to diagnose cytomegalovirus status from the catalog of TCR beta chain sequences. This immuneACCESS table, as held by TCRdb, lists in-frame sequences with V and J called but not all clones. Of the missing ones, under half trace to an unresolved V gene in checked studies; the others have no known cause. V, J and clone size are taken as reported in that table, and D and trimming were inferred from the DNA itself. This sample holds more than 120,000 clones; 87% were observed only once. Jointly, the top ten make up 4.5% to 5.5% of the sample. The data derive from a study of cytomegalovirus exposure and HLA in healthy donors (dated by TCRdb to about 2017). Study-wide context: A later analysis indicated that the roughly 130 validation repertoires were generated on the platform also employed for the approximately 700 repertoires of the first cohort. The aim of the study was to test whether cataloging public T cell receptors could identify signatures of past pathogen exposure. A separate validation cohort of approximately 120 different subjects was used in addition to the approximately 610-subject first cohort. The study combined high-throughput TCR immunosequencing, statistical association of individual TCRs with disease status, and machine learning to predict cytomegalovirus infection status.

CDR1 MGHDK and CDR2 SYGVNS are derived from the germline V gene. The CDR3 covers 12 residues, taking in both the cysteine and the phenylalanine. The retained sequence is limited to the CDR3, 36 bases, with the frame set at the first base. Between the V and J ends, shortened by 5 bases and 10 bases respectively, the junction contains 9 bases. Separate from the approximately 690-subject first cohort, the validation cohort of about 110 subjects was the group to which the donors belonged. Overall study results and their limits: In vitro tests confirmed that a few of the cytomegalovirus-associated TCR beta chains recognize cytomegalovirus antigens. While some public TCRs were present in many individuals, most TCR sequences turned up only very rarely across donors. In a later analysis, TCRs clustered in the first cohort were found to also tend to co-occur in the 120 validation repertoires, with 94% of cluster scores above 0. In the study, around 160 TCR beta chains were listed as associated with cytomegalovirus. According to the authors, the approach could potentially be generalized to other disease states and immunological phenotypes. Cytomegalovirus status was reported to be diagnosed by the classifier with high specificity and sensitivity in both the original and validation cohorts. The validation cohort had no HLA typing available for a later analysis, so co-occurrence within that cohort was assessed over all 120 or so repertoires.

This receptor chain uses TRBV25-1 and TRBJ1-6; the D gene is perhaps TRBD1, from 5 matching bases. The sequence derives from a man in his late teens or twenties in good health and CMV-seropositive. The sample consisted of PBMCs. The DNA sequence is given as TGTGCCAGCAGTCAGGGTCTCTCACCCCTCCACTTT. Its translation is CASSQGLSPLHF.